The source of this T cell receptor (beta chain) is a study of blood T cell repertoires in COVID-19. About the study: The analysed material was cDNA or gDNA that came from T cells, B-cell-depleted T cells, or PBMCs.

One Seattle source followed patients from active infection through their disease course. The CDR3 has 14 amino acids. Germline V gene data show CDR1 as GTSNPN and CDR2 as SVGIG (reference sequence). Trimming took 5 bases from V and 3 from J; bases not matched to a gene: 6. As processed by the authors: Reference gene primers were amplified, and this amplification served to estimate nucleated cell counts. Only in-frame clones appear in the TCRdb table, and some are missing; sequencing was by immunoSEQ multiplex PCR. V and J calls and clone size come straight from that table; D and trimming were deduced from the DNA. The sample has 310,000 or so clones; approximately 90% are singletons.

The receptor was derived from a woman younger than 45 with COVID-19, enrolled during active disease. This chain joins TRBV30 and TRBJ2-2, with 7 bases that match TRBD1. Material for sequencing was peripheral blood. Here the CDR3 DNA reads TGTGCCTGGGTAGGACAGGCGTACACCGGGGAGCTGTTTTTT. Translating gives CAWVGQAYTGELFF.